This T cell receptor (beta chain) was obtained from a study of spatial heterogeneity in lung cancer. Across the study: Combinations of a unique TCR and a UMI were tallied in raw reads, and on average each appeared more than ten times.

Sample time point: sample taken at primary tumor resection. Tumor, nontumor lung or frozen PBMC supplied whole RNA, sequenced without sorting. Individual TCR cDNA molecules each bore their own unique molecular identifier. TCRdb independently ran MiXCR on the 5' RACE reads; one entry per CDR3 protein. The sample consists of more than 60,000 distinct CDR3 sequences, under 7.5% of them appearing once. Trimming removed 0 bases at V and 8 bases at J, with 16 bases between. CDR1 and CDR2 from the germline V gene are SGHNT and YENEEA. The CDR3 is 15 residues long. Study results and caveats: Ubiquitous expanded tumor TCRs surfaced in blood more at resection than they did at follow-up.

Concerning this clonotype: Its antigen is not identified.

Material: PBMCs, obtained at surgery. The source is a female donor with early-stage non-small cell lung cancer. The gene calls are TRBV11-3 and TRBJ1-1; maybe TRBD1 (6 bases). DNA for the CDR3: TGTGCCAGCAGCTTAGACGGGACAAGGGATTTGGAAGCTTTCTTT. The encoded protein is CASSLDGTRDLEAFF.